These T cell receptor beta chains were read from a single sample in a study of T-cell memory formation after mild COVID-19. MiXCR was run by TCRdb on the 5' RACE reads, yielding one entry per CDR3 protein. This sample yields fewer than 650,000 distinct CDR3 sequences, of which about 20% are seen a single time; roughly 9.1% belongs to the top ten. The sequenced sample was PBMCs or a T cell subset sorted from them (not recorded which). These receptors were taken from an adult woman who had mild COVID-19 (a few samples of this study predate the infection). Cell type and time point are not known. CDR3s include the opening cysteine and the closing phenylalanine or tryptophan. D genes are given only for firm matches. Expanded clones get a size class; other rows say once, few or many, or leave the size out.

abundance	len	j_gene	d_gene	v_gene	CDR3nt	CDR3aa
-	15	TRBJ2-7	-	TRBV14	TGTGCCAGCAGCCAAGATATTTATACGCCCTACGAGCAGTACTTC	CASSQDIYTPYEQYF
few	17	TRBJ2-3	TRBD1	TRBV6-7	TGTGCCAGCAGTAAGGGGGTCTGGGACAGGGTGACAGATACGCAGTATTTT	CASSKGVWDRVTDTQYF
few	17	TRBJ2-2	-	TRBV5-1	TGCGCCAGCAGCACCGACCCGCCGGGGAGTCCTATCGGGGAGCTGTTTTTT	CASSTDPPGSPIGELFF
-	13	TRBJ2-3	TRBD2	TRBV2	TGTGCCAGCGGGGGGGTGAGCACAGATACGCAGTATTTT	CASGGVSTDTQYF
few	12	TRBJ2-2	-	TRBV12-3/TRBV12-4	TGTGCCAGCAGTTTATGGACCGGGGAGCTGTTTTTT	CASSLWTGELFF
once	14	TRBJ2-2	-	TRBV19	TGTGCCAGTACGGCGCGGGAGAACACCGGGGAGCTGTTTTTT	CASTARENTGELFF
few	15	TRBJ2-1	-	TRBV19	TGTGCCAGTAGTATTGCGGCATTGACCTACAATGAGCAGTTCTTC	CASSIAALTYNEQFF
-	15	TRBJ1-5	TRBD1	TRBV19	TGTGCCAGTAGTAACCAGGGGGCAGGAGGACAGCCCCAGCATTTT	CASSNQGAGGQPQHF
few	17	TRBJ2-7	-	TRBV3-1	TGTGCCAGCAGCCGAAGGCTGGGGCGAGAGAGATCCTACGAGCAGTACTTC	CASSRRLGRERSYEQYF
-	14	TRBJ2-3	-	TRBV19	TGTGCCAGTAGGCCCTGGGGGTCCACAGATACGCAGTATTTT	CASRPWGSTDTQYF
-	15	TRBJ2-5	TRBD1	TRBV7-9	TGTGCCAGCTCGCACCTGGGACAGTCGCAAGAGACCCAGTACTTC	CASSHLGQSQETQYF
-	14	TRBJ1-2	-	TRBV5-5	TGTGCCAGCAGCTTGGATGGCGCAAGCCATGGCTACACCTTC	CASSLDGASHGYTF
few	15	TRBJ2-7	TRBD2	TRBV9	TGTGCCAGCAGCCCCGGTGGACTAGTTAGTAACGAGCAGTACTTC	CASSPGGLVSNEQYF
-	16	TRBJ2-2	TRBD1	TRBV5-1	TGCGCCAGCAGCCCCAGACAGGGGGCAACCACCGGGGAGCTGTTTTTT	CASSPRQGATTGELFF
few	17	TRBJ2-7	-	TRBV3-1	TGTGCCAGCAGCCCCCGTTGGACTGTGCGCGGCGCCTACGAGCAGTACTTC	CASSPRWTVRGAYEQYF
few	13	TRBJ2-1	-	TRBV12-3/TRBV12-4	TGTGCCAGCATAGATAGTAGGTACAATGAGCAGTTCTTC	CASIDSRYNEQFF
-	13	TRBJ2-1	-	TRBV6-5	TGTGCCAGCAGTTACGACGCGGGGAATGAGCAGTTCTTC	CASSYDAGNEQFF
-	12	TRBJ2-5	-	TRBV29-1	TGCAGCGTCCGGGTCCTCCAAGAGACCCAGTACTTC	CSVRVLQETQYF
-	15	TRBJ1-1	-	TRBV5-5	TGTGCCAGCAGCCTCCTACAGGGATACAACACTGAAGCTTTCTTT	CASSLLQGYNTEAFF
-	14	TRBJ2-4	TRBD1	TRBV20-1	TGCAGTGCTCACGGGACAGGGGATACGAACATTCAGTACTTC	CSAHGTGDTNIQYF
few	15	TRBJ2-7	-	TRBV21-1	TGTGCCAGCAGCAACCTCCGGGACAGGGTCCACGAGCAGTACTTC	CASSNLRDRVHEQYF
few	16	TRBJ1-1	-	TRBV7-8	TGTGCCAGCAGTCCCGTACAGGGAGTAATGAACACTGAAGCTTTCTTT	CASSPVQGVMNTEAFF
few	14	TRBJ1-2	-	TRBV29-1	TGCAGCGTTGAGGCGTTTGGGGCTAACTATGGCTACACCTTC	CSVEAFGANYGYTF
few	15	TRBJ2-3	-	TRBV5-1	TGCGCCAGCAGCTTGGAGGGCCCATACACAGATACGCAGTATTTT	CASSLEGPYTDTQYF
few	11	TRBJ2-7	-	TRBV20-1	TGCAGTGCTAGTGTCCTGGATGAGCAGTACTTC	CSASVLDEQYF
few	15	TRBJ2-5	TRBD1	TRBV12-3/TRBV12-4	TGTGCCAGCAGCTACCGGGACAGGGATACAAAGACCCAGTACTTC	CASSYRDRDTKTQYF
few	14	TRBJ2-1	-	TRBV7-9	TGTGCCAGCAGCCCATCGTATGGGATGAATGAGCAGTTCTTC	CASSPSYGMNEQFF
-	13	TRBJ2-1	TRBD1	TRBV11-1	TGTGCCAGCAGCTTACGGACAGGGGATGAGCAGTTCTTC	CASSLRTGDEQFF
few	14	TRBJ1-2	-	TRBV29-1	TGCAGCGTAGACATCCGGGGAGATAACTATGGCTACACCTTC	CSVDIRGDNYGYTF
few	15	TRBJ2-2	TRBD1	TRBV19	TGTGCCAGTAGTTTAGGGGGCCAGCGGACCGGGGAGCTGTTTTTT	CASSLGGQRTGELFF
many	15	TRBJ2-7	-	TRBV12-3/TRBV12-4	TGTGCCAGCAGTTTATCCGGGACTTTATCCTACGAGCAGTACTTC	CASSLSGTLSYEQYF
-	15	TRBJ2-1	-	TRBV24-1	TGTGCCACCAGTGATGGCAGGGGGGGGTACAATGAGCAGTTCTTC	CATSDGRGGYNEQFF
-	15	TRBJ2-5	-	TRBV7-9	TGTGCCAGCAGCTTAGGAACAGGTCTGCAAGAGACCCAGTACTTC	CASSLGTGLQETQYF
few	18	TRBJ2-2	TRBD2	TRBV19	TGTGCCAGTAGTCCCGACCGAATAGCGGGGGGGATCACCGGGGAGCTGTTTTTT	CASSPDRIAGGITGELFF
-	14	TRBJ1-2	-	TRBV10-3	TGTGCCATCAGTACAGGGAATCAAAACTATGGCTACACCTTC	CAISTGNQNYGYTF
-	14	TRBJ2-5	TRBD2	TRBV7-6	TGTGCCAGCAGCAGCGGGAGGGGAGGGGAGACCCAGTACTTC	CASSSGRGGETQYF
few	16	TRBJ2-3	-	TRBV10-3	TGTGCCATCAGTGAGTCTTTGACAGACGCGAGGGATACGCAGTATTTT	CAISESLTDARDTQYF
-	16	TRBJ2-1	TRBD2	TRBV20-1	TGCAGTGCCCCCCATTTTAGCGGGAGGCCTGGGAATGAGCAGTTCTTC	CSAPHFSGRPGNEQFF
few	19	TRBJ2-3	TRBD2	TRBV5-1	TGCGCCAGCAGCACTGGGACTAGCGGTCGGAGGACCCGAACAGATACGCAGTATTTT	CASSTGTSGRRTRTDTQYF
-	16	TRBJ1-5	TRBD1	TRBV2	TGTGCCAGCAGTCTCGGAGGTCCCAGGGGGAATCAGCCCCAGCATTTT	CASSLGGPRGNQPQHF
few	13	TRBJ2-1	-	TRBV12-3/TRBV12-4	TGTGCCAGCAGCCCCCGAGGCGGGATTGAGCAGTTCTTC	CASSPRGGIEQFF
many	15	TRBJ2-1	TRBD2	TRBV12-3/TRBV12-4	TGTGCCAGCAGCCCGGGACTAGCGGGGGACAATGAGCAGTTCTTC	CASSPGLAGDNEQFF
few	13	TRBJ2-1	-	TRBV12-5	TGTGCTAGTGATCCAGGGATGGGGGATGAGCAGTTCTTC	CASDPGMGDEQFF
few	15	TRBJ2-1	TRBD2	TRBV7-3	TGTGCCAGCAGCCTAGCGGGAGGGTATAACAATGAGCAGTTCTTC	CASSLAGGYNNEQFF
-	15	TRBJ1-2	TRBD1	TRBV6-6	TGTGCCAGCAGCTTCCGCGACAGGGACTTCAGGGGCTACACCTTC	CASSFRDRDFRGYTF
few	16	TRBJ1-1	TRBD1	TRBV7-2	TGTGCCAGCAGCCGAGGACAGGGGGGGGTGAACACTGAAGCTTTCTTT	CASSRGQGGVNTEAFF
-	15	TRBJ1-1	TRBD1	TRBV27	TGTGCCAGCAAACGGACAGGGGCCATGAACACTGAAGCTTTCTTT	CASKRTGAMNTEAFF
once	15	TRBJ2-7	TRBD2	TRBV6-5	TGTGCCAGCAGTTCGGAGGGACTAGCGGGATACGAGCAGTACTTC	CASSSEGLAGYEQYF
-	15	TRBJ2-7	TRBD1	TRBV7-2	TGTGCCAGCAGCACCCCCAGGGACAGGCCCTACGAGCAGTACTTC	CASSTPRDRPYEQYF
-	16	TRBJ2-1	-	TRBV4-1	TGCGCCAGCAGCCGAGAATTTGGAGCTGACTACAATGAGCAGTTCTTC	CASSREFGADYNEQFF